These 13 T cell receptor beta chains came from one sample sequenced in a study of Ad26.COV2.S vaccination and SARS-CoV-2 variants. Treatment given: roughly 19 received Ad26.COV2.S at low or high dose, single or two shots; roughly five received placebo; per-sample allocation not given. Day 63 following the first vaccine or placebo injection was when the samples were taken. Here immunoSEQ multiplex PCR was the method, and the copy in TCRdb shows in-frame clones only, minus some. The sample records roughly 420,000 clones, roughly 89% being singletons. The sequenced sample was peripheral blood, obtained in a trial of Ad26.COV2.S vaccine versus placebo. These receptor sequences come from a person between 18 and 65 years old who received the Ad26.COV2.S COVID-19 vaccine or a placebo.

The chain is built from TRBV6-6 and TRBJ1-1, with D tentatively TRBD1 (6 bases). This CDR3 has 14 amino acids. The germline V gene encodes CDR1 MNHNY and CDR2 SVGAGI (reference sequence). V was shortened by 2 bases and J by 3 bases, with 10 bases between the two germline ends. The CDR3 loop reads CASSYPAGDTEAFF. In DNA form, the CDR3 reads TGTGCCAGCAGTTACCCCGCAGGGGACACTGAAGCTTTCTTT.

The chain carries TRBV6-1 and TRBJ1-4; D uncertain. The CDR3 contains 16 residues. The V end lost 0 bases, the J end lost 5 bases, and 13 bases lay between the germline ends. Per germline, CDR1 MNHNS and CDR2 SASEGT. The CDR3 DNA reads TGTGCCAGCAGTGAAGCCGTCTCGACGGTAAATGAAAAACTGTTTTTT. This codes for CASSEAVSTVNEKLFF.

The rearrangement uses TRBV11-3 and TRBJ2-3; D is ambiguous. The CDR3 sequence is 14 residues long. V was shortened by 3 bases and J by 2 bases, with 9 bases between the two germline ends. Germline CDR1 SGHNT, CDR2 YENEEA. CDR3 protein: CASSFSTFTDTQYF. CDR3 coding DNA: TGTGCCAGCAGCTTTTCGACTTTCACAGATACGCAGTATTTT.

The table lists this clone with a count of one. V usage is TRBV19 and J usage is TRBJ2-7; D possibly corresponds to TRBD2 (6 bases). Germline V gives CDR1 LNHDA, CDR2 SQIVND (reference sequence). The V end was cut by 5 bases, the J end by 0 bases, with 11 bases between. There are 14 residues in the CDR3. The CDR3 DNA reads TGTGCCAGTAGTCGGGGCGGGACCTCCTACGAGCAGTACGTC. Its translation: CASSRGGTSYEQYV.

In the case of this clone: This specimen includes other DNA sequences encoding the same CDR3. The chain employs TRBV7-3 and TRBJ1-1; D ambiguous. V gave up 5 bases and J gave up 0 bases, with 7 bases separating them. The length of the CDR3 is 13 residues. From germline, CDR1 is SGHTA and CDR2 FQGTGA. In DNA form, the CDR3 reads TGTGCCAGCAGCCCCGGGTTGAACACTGAAGCTTTCTTT. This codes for CASSPGLNTEAFF. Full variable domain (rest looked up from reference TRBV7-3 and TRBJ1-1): GAGVSQTPSNKVTEKGKYVELRCDPISGHTALYWYRQSLGQGPEFLIYFQGTGAADDSGLPNDRFFAVRPEGSVSTLKIQRTERGDSAVYLCASSPGLNTEAFFGQGTRLTVV.

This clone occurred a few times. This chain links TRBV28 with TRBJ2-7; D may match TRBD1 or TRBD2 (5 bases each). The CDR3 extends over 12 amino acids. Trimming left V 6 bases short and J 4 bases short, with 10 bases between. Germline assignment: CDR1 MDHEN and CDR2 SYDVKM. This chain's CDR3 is CASSYGGYEQYF. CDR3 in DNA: TGTGCCAGCAGCTATGGGGGTTACGAGCAGTACTTC.

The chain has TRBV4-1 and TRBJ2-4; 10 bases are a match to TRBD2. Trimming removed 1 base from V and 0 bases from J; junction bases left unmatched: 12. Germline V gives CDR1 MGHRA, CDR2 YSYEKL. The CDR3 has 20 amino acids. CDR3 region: CASSQGLWTSGPLAKNIQYF. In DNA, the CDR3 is TGCGCCAGCAGCCAAGGCTTATGGACTAGCGGACCTCTAGCCAAAAACATTCAGTACTTC.

The CDR3: CASSFLNTEAFF. The CDR3 DNA is TGTGCCAGCAGCTTTCTGAACACTGAAGCTTTCTTT. V usage is TRBV11-2 and J usage is TRBJ1-1; D is unclear. Trimming shortened V by 3 bases and J by 0 bases, and 2 bases separated the two germline ends. The CDR3 runs 12 residues. From germline, CDR1 is SGHAT and CDR2 FQNNGV.

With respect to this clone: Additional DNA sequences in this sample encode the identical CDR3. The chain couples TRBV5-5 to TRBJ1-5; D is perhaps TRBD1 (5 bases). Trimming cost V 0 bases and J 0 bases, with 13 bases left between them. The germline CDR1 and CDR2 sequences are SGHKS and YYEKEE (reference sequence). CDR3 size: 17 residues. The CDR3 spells CASSLGRAGSSNQPQHF. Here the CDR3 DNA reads TGTGCCAGCAGCTTGGGTCGGGCAGGGTCTAGCAATCAGCCCCAGCATTTT.

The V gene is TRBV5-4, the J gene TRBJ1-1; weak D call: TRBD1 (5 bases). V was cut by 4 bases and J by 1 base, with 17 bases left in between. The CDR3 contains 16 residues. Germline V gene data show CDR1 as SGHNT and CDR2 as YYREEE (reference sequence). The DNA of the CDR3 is TGTGCCAGCAGCCCCCAAGGAGGGACTGCGAACACTGAAGCTTTCTTT. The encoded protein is CASSPQGGTANTEAFF.

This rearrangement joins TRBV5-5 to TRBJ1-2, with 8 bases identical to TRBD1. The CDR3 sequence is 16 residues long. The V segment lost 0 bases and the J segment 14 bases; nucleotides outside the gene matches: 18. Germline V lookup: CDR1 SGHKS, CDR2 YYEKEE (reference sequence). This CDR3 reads CASSLVRGVRTGPSTF. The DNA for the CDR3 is TGTGCCAGCAGCTTGGTTCGGGGCGTTAGGACAGGGCCGAGTACCTTC.

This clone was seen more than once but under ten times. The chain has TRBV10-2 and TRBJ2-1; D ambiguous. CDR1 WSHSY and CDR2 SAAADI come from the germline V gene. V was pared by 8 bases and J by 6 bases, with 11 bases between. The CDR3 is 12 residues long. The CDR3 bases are TGCGCCAGCTCCGGGCCCGGCAATGAGCAGTTCTTC. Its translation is CASSGPGNEQFF.

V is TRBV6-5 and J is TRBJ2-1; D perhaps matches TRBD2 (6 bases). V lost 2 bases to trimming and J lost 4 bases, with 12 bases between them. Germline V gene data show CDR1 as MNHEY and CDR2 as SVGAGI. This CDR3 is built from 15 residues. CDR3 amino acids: CASSYSGPGYNEQFF. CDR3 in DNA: TGTGCCAGCAGTTACAGCGGGCCTGGATACAATGAGCAGTTCTTC.